What follows is one T cell receptor (beta chain) and its context. Its antigen remains unidentified. Sequencing used immunoSEQ multiplex PCR; TCRdb keeps in-frame clones, though not all of them. The sample shows under 70,000 clones, 88% of them seen only once. The CDR3 is made up of 15 amino acids. Trimming cost V 0 bases and J 0 bases, with 6 bases left between them. Germline-derived CDR1 and CDR2 are LGHNA and YSLEER. Time point indicated: peripheral blood 6 weeks after treatment start. This entry comes from a study of PD-L1 blockade in urothelial cancer. Study-level background: Male sex and bladder-origin urothelial cancer characterized about 85% of the roughly 29 patients. Per blood sample, T cells had a median of around 140,000.

Study outcomes and limitations: Durable-benefit patients expanded tumor-associated blood clones more at 3 weeks. Lower than median blood TCR clonality before treatment predicted better survival.

This sample comprised PBMCs, obtained around atezolizumab (anti-PD-L1) treatment. The clonotype was recovered from a man aged 60 to 69 with urothelial cancer. The V gene is TRBV4-3, the J gene TRBJ2-1; D is uncertain. CDR3 coding DNA: TGCGCCAGCAGCCAAGATCGCAGCTCCTACAATGAGCAGTTCTTC. Its translation is CASSQDRSSYNEQFF.